Shown below are 17 T cell receptor beta chains from a single sample sequenced in a study of T cells in Graves' hyperthyroidism and ophthalmopathy. The TCR beta CDR3 regions underwent amplification using RNA transcripts as the source. The study used the HTBI primer set for a first-round RT-PCR of the TCR CDR3. TCRdb reanalysed the multiplex PCR reads using MiXCR and keeps one entry per CDR3 protein. The table has 340,000 or so distinct CDR3 sequences, about 21% seen once. Material for sequencing was blood. These receptors came from a woman in her forties or fifties with Graves' hyperthyroidism.

Turning to this clonotype: This may stem from a read error, because a much larger clone lies one nucleotide away. The chain has TRBV6-1 and TRBJ1-3; TRBD1 is a possible D gene (6 bases). The germline V gene encodes CDR1 MNHNS and CDR2 SASEGT. The CDR3 runs 14 residues. The CDR3 sequence is CASSEGTVRNTMYF. The CDR3 DNA reads as TGTGCCAGCAGTGAAGGGACAGTTAGAAACACCATGTATTTT.

The V and J genes are TRBV29-1 and TRBJ2-2; 9 bases align to TRBD1. The V segment lost 7 bases and the J segment 2 bases; nucleotides outside the gene matches: 5. Per the germline V gene, CDR1 is SQVTM and CDR2 is ANQGSEA. The CDR3 runs 14 residues. The DNA of the CDR3 is TGCAGCGGCCTGGACAGGGGAAACACCGGGGAGCTGTTTTTT. Protein sequence: CSGLDRGNTGELFF.

This clonotype has a count of ten or more. This chain connects TRBV11-1 to TRBJ2-7, with 8 bases matching TRBD1. The CDR3 contains 14 residues. V lost 3 bases, J lost 5 bases, and 6 bases stayed unmatched. CDR1 is SGHAT and CDR2 is FQDESV in the germline V gene (reference sequence). This chain's CDR3 is CASSFTRQGNEQYF. The CDR3 nucleotides read TGTGCCAGCAGCTTTACCCGACAGGGGAACGAGCAGTACTTC.

This clonotype was seen at least ten times. The chain employs TRBV3-1 and TRBJ2-7, with D unclear. The CDR3 is 14 residues long. V lost 3 bases to trimming and J lost 0 bases, with 9 bases between them. The germline CDR1 and CDR2 sequences are LGHDT and YNNKEL (reference sequence). CDR3 sequence reads: CASSQALTSYEQYF. The CDR3 DNA is TGTGCCAGCAGCCAGGCCCTAACCTCCTACGAGCAGTACTTC.

This clonotype was counted at least ten times. The rearrangement links TRBV5-1 to TRBJ2-1; D unclear. V lost 0 bases and J lost 7, with 14 bases in between. Germline V gene lookup returns CDR1 SGHRS and CDR2 YFSETQ. This CDR3 has 15 residues. CDR3 region: CASSLAPALRNEQFF. CDR3 in DNA: TGCGCCAGCAGCTTGGCCCCAGCGTTACGGAATGAGCAGTTCTTC.

The gene calls are TRBV12-3 or TRBV12-4 and TRBJ2-5; 7 bases agree with TRBD1. Unmatched junction bases numbered 5, after V lost 6 bases and J lost 4 bases. The CDR3 has 13 amino acids. The CDR3 spells CASSTTGPETQYF. CDR3 sequence (DNA): TGTGCCAGCAGCACGACAGGGCCAGAGACCCAGTACTTC.

This clonotype was seen at least ten times. V is TRBV30 and J is TRBJ1-2; D perhaps matches TRBD1 (5 bases). Trimming pared 0 bases from V and 4 bases from J, leaving 12 bases between. The CDR3 is 14 amino acids. The germline V gene encodes CDR1 GTSNPN and CDR2 SVGIG (reference sequence). In nucleotides, the CDR3 is TGTGCCTGGAGTGTACAAGGAGGGGTCTATGGCTACACCTTC. Translation gives CAWSVQGGVYGYTF.

In its sample, this clonotype was seen a few times. The chain links TRBV2 to TRBJ1-2; 7 bases are a match to TRBD1. The CDR3 contains 14 residues. The V gene end was trimmed by 1 base and the J gene end by 6 bases; junction bases not matched to a gene: 5. Germline assignment: CDR1 SNHLY and CDR2 FYNNEI. The DNA of the CDR3 is TGTGCCAGCAGTGAAGTACAGGGGACACATGGCTACACCTTC. Amino acids: CASSEVQGTHGYTF.

The gene calls are TRBV28 and TRBJ1-2; D ambiguous. Trimming took 5 bases from V and 8 from J, leaving 9 bases between them. The CDR3 has 11 amino acids. Germline V gives CDR1 MDHEN, CDR2 SYDVKM. The DNA of the CDR3 is TGTGCCAGCAGTCCATCATTCGGCTACACCTTC. Translation: CASSPSFGYTF.

This clonotype was seen at least ten times. J is TRBJ1-2 and V is TRBV5-1; a weak D match, TRBD1 (6 bases). With 0 bases removed from V and 8 bases from J, the gap between germline ends came to 14 bases. Germline V gene data show CDR1 as SGHRS and CDR2 as YFSETQ. There are 14 residues in the CDR3. CDR3: CASSLGGGPSGYTF. DNA of the CDR3: TGCGCCAGCAGCTTGGGAGGGGGACCCAGCGGCTACACCTTC.

This clonotype appeared a few times. V usage is TRBV12-3 or TRBV12-4 and J usage is TRBJ1-6, with D perhaps TRBD1 (6 bases). The CDR3 spans 15 residues. Trimming removed 5 bases from V and 7 bases from J, with 15 bases in between. As DNA, the CDR3 is TGTGCCAGCAGTATCGCGGGACACTCCAATTCACCCCTCCACTTT. This translates into CASSIAGHSNSPLHF.

As concerns this clonotype: Just one base apart from a much larger clone, this may be a read error. V is TRBV27 and J is TRBJ1-5, with D possibly TRBD1 on 6 matching bases. Germline CDR1 and CDR2: MNHEY and SMNVEV (reference sequence). The CDR3 is 14 amino acids. In nucleotides, the CDR3 is TGTCCCAGCCATTTGGCAGGGGACAATCAGCCCCAGCATTTT. Translated, it gives CPSHLAGDNQPQHF.

This clonotype has at least ten counts. CDR3 bases: TGTGCCTGGAGTCAGCGAGGACAGGGGAAGGGGTACGAGCAGTACTTC. Its translation: CAWSQRGQGKGYEQYF. This chain joins TRBV30 and TRBJ2-7; 9 nucleotides agree with TRBD1. The V gene's germline CDR1 is GTSNPN and CDR2 SVGIG (reference sequence). The CDR3 totals 16 residues. The V gene end was trimmed by 2 bases and the J gene end by 4 bases; junction bases not matched to a gene: 12.

This clonotype was observed at least ten times. This chain uses TRBV18 with TRBJ2-5; a possible D gene is TRBD1 (6 bases). The CDR3 has 16 residues. Trimming stripped 0 bases from V and 9 bases from J, with 20 bases between. Germline CDR1 and CDR2: KGHSH and LQKENI. DNA for the CDR3: TGTGCCAGCTCACCACCGGAACTCGGACAGTCCGCGGCCCAGTACTTC. It yields the protein CASSPPELGQSAAQYF.

The J gene is TRBJ2-1, the V gene TRBV2; 7 bases map to TRBD2. J lost 6 bases, V lost 6 bases, and 11 bases had no gene match. Per germline, CDR1 SNHLY and CDR2 FYNNEI. This CDR3 has 15 residues. The CDR3 DNA is TGTGCCAGCAGCTTAAGGCGGGAGCTAAGCAATGAGCAGTTCTTC. Encoded protein: CASSLRRELSNEQFF.

This clonotype has only one observation. The chain combines TRBV29-1 with TRBJ2-5; 10 bases align to TRBD2. The junction had 10 bases not matched to a gene; V was cut back by 7 bases and J by 5 bases. The germline V gene encodes CDR1 SQVTM and CDR2 ANQGSEA. The CDR3 contains 14 residues. In nucleotides, the CDR3 is TGCAGCGCCCCGGGGCTAGCGGGGGTGGAGACCCAGTACTTC. This translates into CSAPGLAGVETQYF.

The chain joins TRBV6-1 to TRBJ2-5; possibly TRBD1 or TRBD2 for D (6 bases each). This CDR3 has 16 amino acids. V gave up 2 bases and J gave up 0 bases, with 13 bases separating them. Germline-derived CDR1 and CDR2 are MNHNS and SASEGT. CDR3 DNA: TGTGCCAGCAGTGAATTGACTAGGGGGAACCAAGAGACCCAGTACTTC. This encodes CASSELTRGNQETQYF.